Listed here are 27 T cell receptor beta chains from one sample, sequenced in a study of blood T cell repertoires in COVID-19. TCRdb's table, derived via immunoSEQ multiplex PCR, lists solely in-frame clones and lacks some. The sample carries approximately 360,000 clones, roughly 90% recorded once. The sample taken for sequencing was peripheral blood. The source of these receptors is a middle-aged man with acute or convalescent COVID-19.

The V and J genes are TRBV12-3 or TRBV12-4 and TRBJ2-3; D gene ambiguous. Trimming removed 7 bases from V and 2 bases from J, with 7 bases in between. The CDR3 totals 12 residues. In nucleotides, the CDR3 is TGTGCCAGCAATACTTTCACAGATACGCAGTATTTT. This sequence encodes CASNTFTDTQYF.

This clone was seen a few times. This rearrangement joins TRBV28 to TRBJ1-3; 9 bases align to TRBD1. This CDR3 comprises 14 residues. Germline-derived CDR1 and CDR2 are MDHEN and SYDVKM. V shed 4 bases, J shed 8 bases, and the junction held 6 bases outside the gene matches. The CDR3 is CASSSRDRVDTIYF. In nucleotides, the CDR3 is TGTGCCAGCAGTTCCCGGGACAGGGTTGACACCATATATTTT.

This clone was seen a handful of times. The chain recombines TRBV6-2 or TRBV6-3 with TRBJ1-5, with TRBD1 matching over 10 bases. CDR1 MNHEY and CDR2 SVGEGT come from the germline V gene. Unmatched junction bases numbered 3, after V lost 4 bases and J lost 6 bases. The CDR3 has 14 amino acids. The CDR3 DNA reads as TGTGCCAGCAGTTTAGACAGGGGGCCTCAGCCCCAGCATTTT. Translated: CASSLDRGPQPQHF.

The rearrangement links TRBV5-1 to TRBJ2-3; D remains ambiguous. The CDR3 length is 14 residues. Trimming removed 0 bases at V and 2 bases at J, with 7 bases between. Per germline, CDR1 SGHRS and CDR2 YFSETQ. The CDR3 sequence: CASSLASNTDTQYF. In DNA, the CDR3 is TGCGCCAGCAGCTTGGCTTCTAACACAGATACGCAGTATTTT.

In nucleotides, the CDR3 is TGTGCCAGCAGCCCTACCCGGACTTCCTACAATGAGCAGTTCTTC. As protein: CASSPTRTSYNEQFF. The genes are TRBV7-3 and TRBJ2-1; D possibly corresponds to TRBD2 (5 bases). CDR3 length: 15 amino acids. In germline, CDR1 is SGHTA, CDR2 FQGTGA. Trimming took 5 bases from V and 1 from J, leaving 12 bases between them.

This CDR3 is CASSVPVTGGTGELFF. The CDR3 DNA follows: TGTGCCAGCAGCGTACCTGTGACAGGGGGGACCGGGGAGCTGTTTTTT. The V gene is TRBV9, the J gene TRBJ2-2, with 9 bases identical to TRBD1. Losses at the gene ends were 1 base for V and 5 bases for J; bases not matched to a gene: 6. Germline V gene lookup returns CDR1 SGDLS and CDR2 YYNGEE. CDR3 size: 16 residues.

The chain employs TRBV6-5 and TRBJ1-6; TRBD1 aligns across 8 bases. The length of the CDR3 is 15 residues. Germline values: CDR1 MNHEY, CDR2 SVGAGI. The V gene end was trimmed by 2 bases and the J gene end by 4 bases; junction bases not matched to a gene: 1. The DNA of the CDR3 is TGTGCCAGCAGTTACGACAGGGGATATAATTCACCCCTCCACTTT. Its translation: CASSYDRGYNSPLHF.

This chain uses TRBV18 with TRBJ2-3; a weak D match, TRBD1 (5 bases). The CDR3 totals 14 residues. Germline V CDR1 and CDR2: KGHSH, LQKENI. V shed 3 bases and J shed 6 bases, with 13 bases lying between them. CDR3 amino acids: CASSPSGLVDTQYF. The CDR3 DNA sequence: TGTGCCAGCTCACCGTCAGGGTTGGTCGATACGCAGTATTTT.

V is TRBV6-5 and J is TRBJ2-7, with 9 bases matching TRBD2. The germline CDR1 and CDR2 sequences are MNHEY and SVGAGI. This CDR3 is 14 amino acids long. J lost 3 bases, V lost 4 bases, and 4 bases had no gene match. The CDR3: CASSLGLAIYEQYF. The CDR3 DNA is TGTGCCAGCAGTTTGGGACTAGCTATCTACGAGCAGTACTTC.

J is TRBJ1-1 and V is TRBV7-8, with 7 bases aligning to TRBD1. Trimming removed 6 bases from V and 4 bases from J; junction bases left unmatched: 5. CDR3 length equals 13 residues. Per germline, CDR1 SGHVS and CDR2 FQNEAQ. CDR3 in DNA: TGTGCCAGCAGTATGCAGGGGGTCACTGAAGCTTTCTTT. Its protein is CASSMQGVTEAFF.

This rearrangement joins TRBV6-5 to TRBJ2-7; 9 bases are shared with TRBD1. CDR1 is MNHEY, CDR2 SVGAGI, per germline. V gave up 6 bases and J gave up 4 bases; unmatched junction bases: 10. There are 15 residues in the CDR3. The CDR3 reads CASRTPGQGGYEQYF. The CDR3 nucleotides are TGTGCCAGCAGGACACCGGGACAGGGCGGGTACGAGCAGTACTTC.

This chain joins TRBV9 and TRBJ1-2, with 7 positions matching TRBD1. The CDR3 spans 13 residues. CDR1 SGDLS and CDR2 YYNGEE come from the germline V gene. Losses at the gene ends were 2 bases for V and 6 bases for J; bases not matched to a gene: 4. The CDR3 reads CASSVTGEDGYTF. CDR3 DNA: TGTGCCAGCAGCGTCACAGGGGAGGATGGCTACACCTTC.

V and J are TRBV19 and TRBJ1-1; no definite D call. CDR3 length equals 13 residues. Trimming removed 5 bases from V and 1 base from J, with 8 bases in between. Germline V gene data show CDR1 as LNHDA and CDR2 as SQIVND (reference sequence). As DNA, the CDR3 is TGTGCCAGTAGTTTCCGGGGGAACACTGAAGCTTTCTTT. The encoded protein is CASSFRGNTEAFF.

This clone was found a few times. The chain uses TRBV7-2 and TRBJ1-1; the D gene is possibly TRBD1 (5 bases). CDR3 length: 14 amino acids. Trimming stripped 0 bases from V and 11 bases from J, with 16 bases between. Germline assignment: CDR1 SGHTA and CDR2 FQGNSA. The CDR3 sequence is CASSLAFTGQDAFF. The CDR3 DNA reads TGTGCCAGCAGCTTAGCGTTTACAGGTCAGGATGCTTTCTTT.

The sample holds many counts of this clone. The rearrangement links TRBV4-2 to TRBJ2-5; 10 bases align to TRBD2. The CDR3 covers 16 residues. J lost 5 bases, V lost 0 bases, and 6 bases had no gene match. Germline CDR1 LGHNA, CDR2 YNFKEQ. This CDR3 is CASSQEGSGGAETQYF. CDR3 coding DNA: TGTGCCAGCAGCCAAGAAGGAAGCGGGGGGGCCGAGACCCAGTACTTC.

This rearrangement joins TRBV3-1 (or the pseudogene TRBV3-2) to TRBJ2-7; a possible D gene is TRBD1 (6 bases). This CDR3 contains 13 residues. The V gene lost 4 bases and the J gene lost 2 bases, with 9 bases spanning the gap. The V gene's germline CDR1 is LGHDT and CDR2 YNNKEL (reference sequence). As DNA, the CDR3 is TGTGCCAGCAGCCGACAGGAAGCCTACGAGCAGTACTTC. Protein product: CASSRQEAYEQYF.

This clone was detected only once. This same CDR3 is encoded by further DNA sequences in the sample. The genes are TRBV6-6 and TRBJ1-2; D gene ambiguous. CDR3 length: 14 residues. Germline V gene data show CDR1 as MNHNY and CDR2 as SVGAGI (reference sequence). Trimming pared 0 bases from V and 2 bases from J, leaving 7 bases between. Written as DNA, the CDR3 is TGTGCCAGCAGTTACTCAGCGGGGAACTATGGCTACACCTTC. Translating gives CASSYSAGNYGYTF.

The gene calls are TRBV5-1 and TRBJ1-5, with D hard to call. Germline CDR1 reads SGHRS; CDR2 reads YFSETQ. Trimming removed 0 bases from V and 2 bases from J, with 9 bases in between. The CDR3 is made up of 15 amino acids. The CDR3 DNA sequence: TGCGCCAGCAGCTTGGGTCCAGGTGGCAATCAGCCCCAGCATTTT. This codes for CASSLGPGGNQPQHF.

Here the CDR3 DNA reads TGTGCCAGCGGGACAGGGTATGGCTACACCTTC. Its translation: CASGTGYGYTF. V is TRBV28 and J is TRBJ1-2; the match to TRBD1 covers 9 bases. The CDR3 length is 11 residues. Germline V gives CDR1 MDHEN, CDR2 SYDVKM. The V and J ends lost 8 bases and 5 bases, in that order; junction bases with no gene match: 0.

The gene calls are TRBV6-1 and TRBJ1-1; D unclear. Germline CDR1 reads MNHNS; CDR2 reads SASEGT. The V end was cut by 2 bases, the J end by 5 bases, with 15 bases between. CDR3 length: 15 amino acids. The chain's CDR3 is CASSERGTGGTEAFF. The CDR3 bases are TGTGCCAGCAGTGAACGGGGAACCGGTGGGACTGAAGCTTTCTTT.

The chain combines TRBV5-1 with TRBJ2-3; 9 bases fit TRBD1. The CDR3 runs 16 residues. Germline trimming cut 4 bases from V and 0 bases from J; bases unmatched to any gene: 6. Germline loops: CDR1 SGHRS, CDR2 YFSETQ. The chain's CDR3 is CASSDGTGWSTDTQYF. In DNA, the CDR3 is TGCGCCAGCAGCGACGGGACAGGGTGGAGCACAGATACGCAGTATTTT.

J is TRBJ2-3 and V is TRBV5-4; 14 bases are a match to TRBD2. This CDR3 comprises 15 residues. V gave up 4 bases and J gave up 4 bases; unmatched junction bases: 2. Germline V gene lookup returns CDR1 SGHNT and CDR2 YYREEE (reference sequence). For the CDR3, the DNA is TGTGCCAGCAGCCGGACTAGCGGGGGGCCAGATACGCAGTATTTT. Protein sequence: CASSRTSGGPDTQYF. Supplemented by reference TRBV5-4 and TRBJ2-3, the full variable domain reads ETGVTQSPTHLIKTRGQQVTLRCSSQSGHNTVSWYQQALGQGPQFIFQYYREEENGRGNFPPRFSGLQFPNYSSELNVNALELDDSALYLCASSRTSGGPDTQYFGPGTRLTVL.

V gene TRBV4-3 combines with J gene TRBJ1-3; D remains ambiguous. The germline V and J ends were trimmed by 0 bases and 2 bases, with 8 bases remaining between them. This CDR3 region has 15 residues. Germline CDR1 is LGHNA and CDR2 is YSLEER. CDR3 coding DNA: TGCGCCAGCAGCCAAGATATCACAGCTGGAAACACCATATATTTT. Amino acid sequence: CASSQDITAGNTIYF.

The chain couples TRBV4-3 to TRBJ2-7, with D possibly being TRBD2 (5 bases). CDR3 size: 15 residues. Germline CDR1 and CDR2: LGHNA and YSLEER. V lost 0 bases, J lost 4 bases, and 13 bases lay in between. CDR3 sequence: CASSQEKSGSYEQYF. The CDR3 nucleotides are TGCGCCAGCAGCCAAGAAAAATCGGGGAGTTACGAGCAGTACTTC.

The gene calls are TRBV7-9 and TRBJ1-6; the D is unclear. V lost 1 base and J 3 bases, leaving 7 bases between the germline ends. CDR3 length equals 15 residues. The V gene's germline CDR1 is SEHNR and CDR2 FQNEAQ (reference sequence). CDR3 in amino acids: CASSLGGYYNSPLHF. The DNA for the CDR3 is TGTGCCAGCAGCTTAGGCGGTTACTATAATTCACCCCTCCACTTT.

This clone was counted once. The V gene is TRBV29-1, the J gene TRBJ2-7; TRBD2 agrees at 11 bases. With 7 bases clipped from V and 3 bases from J, the junction kept 5 bases outside the gene matches. The CDR3 covers 13 residues. Germline V gene data show CDR1 as SQVTM and CDR2 as ANQGSEA. The CDR3: CSATGLADYEQYF. The CDR3 DNA reads TGCAGCGCAACGGGACTAGCGGACTACGAGCAGTACTTC.

CDR3 coding DNA: TGTGCCATCAGCTCATTAGGACAGGGAGGCTATGGCTACACCTTC. Protein: CAISSLGQGGYGYTF. The chain combines TRBV10-3 with TRBJ1-2, with 8 bases that match TRBD1. Germline V CDR1 and CDR2: ENHRY, SYGVKD. V dropped 6 bases and J dropped 4; count of bases not matched to a gene: 10. The CDR3 totals 15 residues.